The 20 T cell receptor beta chains below were found in one sample sequenced in a study of cytomegalovirus exposure and HLA in healthy donors. PCR was performed using 60 Vbeta and 13 Jbeta primers. Produced via immunoSEQ multiplex PCR; TCRdb's table is partial and in-frame only. The data hold about 160,000 clones, with about four fifths observed a single time. Source material: PBMCs. Receptors originate from a male donor in good health and CMV-seropositive.

The chain has TRBV10-1 and TRBJ2-3; 9 bases line up with TRBD1. The CDR3 consists of 16 residues. Trimming at V came to 1 base and at J to 1 base, leaving 3 bases not matched to a gene. Looked up from germline, CDR1 is WNHNN and CDR2 is SYGVQD (reference sequence). The CDR3 nucleotides read TGCGCCAGCAGTGAGTTGGGACAGGGAGGCACAGATACGCAGTATTTT. It yields the protein CASSELGQGGTDTQYF.

A remark on this clone: The sample has other DNA sequences that encode this CDR3 too. V gene TRBV15 combines with J gene TRBJ2-5; tentatively, D is TRBD1 (5 bases). Germline V gene sequence: CDR1 LNHNV, CDR2 YYDKDF (reference sequence). Trimming pared 0 bases from V and 2 bases from J, leaving 7 bases between. The CDR3 sequence is 14 residues long. The CDR3: CATSRDQGQETQYF. As DNA, the CDR3 is TGTGCCACCAGCAGAGATCAGGGTCAAGAGACCCAGTACTTC. Supplemented by reference TRBV15 and TRBJ2-5, the full variable domain reads DAMVIQNPRYQVTQFGKPVTLSCSQTLNHNVMYWYQQKSSQAPKLLFHYYDKDFNNEADTPDNFQSRRPNTSFCFLDIRSPGLGDTAMYLCATSRDQGQETQYFGPGTRLLVL.

As for this clone: Other DNA sequences in the sample encode the same CDR3. The chain recombines TRBV6-1 with TRBJ1-1, with a possible D match to TRBD1 (6 bases). Germline V gives CDR1 MNHNS, CDR2 SASEGT. The CDR3 extends over 12 amino acids. Between the trimmed V and J ends, which lost 8 bases and 1 base, there was a span of 8 bases. CDR3 region: CASGTKNTEAFF. CDR3 coding DNA: TGTGCCAGCGGGACAAAGAACACTGAAGCTTTCTTT.

The chain links TRBV28 to TRBJ2-7; TRBD1 agrees at 9 bases. This CDR3 comprises 15 residues. V lost 8 bases, J lost 2 bases, and 10 bases stayed unmatched. CDR1 and CDR2 from the germline V gene are MDHEN and SYDVKM. The CDR3 here is CASCRKQGATYEQYF. The CDR3, as DNA: TGTGCCAGCTGCCGAAAACAGGGGGCCACCTACGAGCAGTACTTC.

V gene TRBV10-3 combines with J gene TRBJ2-7; D perhaps matches TRBD2 (6 bases). Germline V lookup: CDR1 ENHRY, CDR2 SYGVKD. V dropped 3 bases and J dropped 3 bases, with 12 bases sitting between them. The CDR3 is 14 amino acids. The CDR3 DNA reads as TGTGCCATCAGTGAAGGGCTAGCGTACTACGAGCAGTACTTC. Translation gives CAISEGLAYYEQYF.

The V call is TRBV6-5, the J call TRBJ2-1; TRBD1 is a possible D gene (5 bases). Trimming left V 2 bases short and J 10 bases short, with 12 bases between. CDR1 is MNHEY and CDR2 is SVGAGI in the germline V gene. This CDR3 is built from 13 residues. The CDR3 loop reads CASSYPDSLEQFF. In DNA, the CDR3 is TGTGCCAGCAGTTACCCAGACAGCTTAGAGCAGTTCTTC.

The chain is built from TRBV15 and TRBJ2-6, with 8 bases matching TRBD1. Germline trimming cut 3 bases from V and 0 bases from J; bases unmatched to any gene: 7. Germline V gene data show CDR1 as LNHNV and CDR2 as YYDKDF (reference sequence). The CDR3 extends over 18 amino acids. The chain's CDR3 is CATSSSGQVPSGANVLTF. The CDR3 region has the DNA TGTGCCACCAGCAGTTCGGGACAGGTGCCCTCTGGGGCCAACGTCCTGACTTTC.

The rearrangement links TRBV10-1 to TRBJ2-1; 8 positions match TRBD2. J lost 0 bases, V lost 2 bases, and 9 bases had no gene match. Germline CDR1 is WNHNN and CDR2 is SYGVQD (reference sequence). The CDR3 has 18 residues. CDR3 sequence reads: CASSETAAGTSSYNEQFF. Here the CDR3 DNA reads TGCGCCAGCAGTGAGACCGCCGCAGGGACTAGCTCCTACAATGAGCAGTTCTTC.

The chain links TRBV30 to TRBJ1-5; 8 nucleotides match TRBD1. The CDR3 sequence is 16 residues long. The junction had 10 bases not matched to a gene; V was cut back by 1 base and J by 5 bases. CDR1 and CDR2 (germline): GTSNPN, SVGIG (reference sequence). The CDR3 DNA reads as TGTGCCTGGAGTGACGGGACAGGTCGGGGATATCAGCCCCAGCATTTT. It yields the protein CAWSDGTGRGYQPQHF.

Comments on this clone: No DNA is shown, since the ends of the CDR3 on it are uncertain; the CDR3 is the one TCRdb lists. The J gene is TRBJ2-5, the V gene TRBV27; the listed D gene, TRBD1, was not tested against the DNA. From its first to its last residue, the CDR3 has 16 amino acids. Germline lookup yields CDR1 MNHEY and CDR2 SMNVEV (reference sequence). Here the CDR3 reads CASSLSGRAGVETQYF.

The V gene is TRBV10-3, the J gene TRBJ2-3, with 7 bases aligning to TRBD1. Germline V gene data show CDR1 as ENHRY and CDR2 as SYGVKD. V lost 7 bases to trimming and J lost 10 bases; unmatched junction nucleotides: 17. This CDR3 comprises 15 residues. Written as DNA, the CDR3 is TGTGCCATCACGAGGGGGCTTCGTGATTTTGATGCGCAGTATTTT. This sequence encodes CAITRGLRDFDAQYF.

This chain uses TRBV7-9 with TRBJ1-2; the match to TRBD1 covers 7 bases. CDR1 and CDR2 from the germline V gene are SEHNR and FQNEAQ (reference sequence). This CDR3 spans 16 amino acids. The J segment lost 6 bases and the V segment lost 7 bases, leaving 17 bases of the junction unmatched. The DNA of the CDR3 is TGTGCCAGCACAACACAGGGGCGAGCTCTATTAGATGGCTACACCTTC. It yields the protein CASTTQGRALLDGYTF. The full variable domain, with the rest looked up from reference TRBV7-9 and TRBJ1-2, is DTGVSQNPRHKITKRGQNVTFRCDPISEHNRLYWYRQTLGQGPEFLTYFQNEAQLEKSRLLSDRFSAERPKGSFSTLEIQRTEQGDSAMYLCASTTQGRALLDGYTFGSGTRLTVV.

V is TRBV19 and J is TRBJ1-2; D may be TRBD1 (6 bases). This CDR3 spans 15 amino acids. V lost 3 bases, J lost 0 bases, and 11 bases lay in between. Germline V CDR1 and CDR2: LNHDA, SQIVND (reference sequence). CDR3 protein: CASSMQGWTNYGYTF. Here the CDR3 DNA reads TGTGCCAGTAGTATGCAGGGGTGGACTAACTATGGCTACACCTTC.

V is TRBV5-1 and J is TRBJ2-7; TRBD1 agrees at 10 bases. The CDR3 runs 14 residues. The V gene's germline CDR1 is SGHRS and CDR2 YFSETQ. Unmatched junction bases numbered 6, after V lost 4 bases and J lost 5 bases. The CDR3 DNA sequence: TGCGCCAGCAGCATCCGGGACAGGGGTCACGAGCAGTACTTC. Its translation is CASSIRDRGHEQYF.

This chain connects TRBV9 to TRBJ1-1; D unclear. CDR3 length: 16 residues. Germline-derived CDR1 and CDR2 are SGDLS and YYNGEE. Trimming took off 0 bases at V and 1 base at J, with 13 bases between the two ends. The CDR3 sequence: CASSVAPEGANTEAFF. The CDR3 nucleotides are TGTGCCAGCAGCGTAGCGCCGGAGGGCGCGAACACTGAAGCTTTCTTT.

The rearrangement joins TRBV14 to TRBJ1-2; the D is unclear. V was pared by 3 bases and J by 7 bases, with 15 bases between. The CDR3 spans 14 residues. Germline lookup yields CDR1 SGHDN and CDR2 FVKESK. The CDR3 loop is CASSQQAASPGYTF. The CDR3 DNA reads TGTGCCAGCAGCCAGCAGGCCGCTTCTCCTGGCTACACCTTC.

Written as DNA, the CDR3 is TGTGCATATAACAGGGGAGGTAAGCTCACTGAAGCTTTCTTT. Translating it yields CAYNRGGKLTEAFF. The chain has TRBV30 and TRBJ1-1; TRBD1 matches 7 bases. This CDR3 region has 14 residues. Germline V lookup: CDR1 GTSNPN, CDR2 SVGIG (reference sequence).

This rearrangement joins TRBV5-8 to TRBJ2-2, with a possible D match to TRBD1 (5 bases). CDR1 is SGHTS, CDR2 YDEGEE, per germline. V lost 7 bases and J 1 base, leaving 17 bases between the germline ends. This CDR3 region has 16 residues. The CDR3 reads CASGDLTGLNTGELFF. DNA for the CDR3: TGTGCCAGCGGTGACCTTACAGGCCTGAACACCGGGGAGCTGTTTTTT.

V and J are TRBV9 and TRBJ2-1, with D possibly matching TRBD2 (6 bases). The CDR3 runs 15 residues. Deletions cut 1 base from V and 2 bases from J, with 10 bases between. Germline V gene lookup returns CDR1 SGDLS and CDR2 YYNGEE. The CDR3 DNA follows: TGTGCCAGCAGCGTATCGGGAGACCCCTACAATGAGCAGTTCTTC. Translation: CASSVSGDPYNEQFF.

About this clone itself: The junction and the germline gene differ at one end; a read error may be behind it. The V call is TRBV5-6, the J call TRBJ2-5, with D maybe TRBD2 (6 bases). CDR3 length: 12 residues. The germline V gene encodes CDR1 SGHDT and CDR2 YYEEEE. CDR3 nucleotide sequence: TGTGCCAGCAGCCCCGGCCGGGACTCCCCAAACTTC. Amino acid sequence: CASSPGRDSPNF.